What follows are 6 T cell receptor beta chains derived from one specimen sequenced in a study of post-analysis software for immune sequencing data. Study-level findings and limits: Five TRBV segments, including TRBV5-6, TRBV5-1 and TRBV20-1, were more frequent in patients than controls.

No antigens are known for them. The TCR beta cDNA libraries carried unique molecular identifiers. In TCRdb, the PCR reads were re-called with MiXCR into one record per CDR3 protein. The sample contains fewer than 850,000 distinct CDR3 sequences, 30% of which appear only once. The sample taken for sequencing was blood. All receptors come from a girl between 10 and 17 years old with multiple sclerosis.

The rearrangement uses TRBV24-1 and TRBJ2-1, with D possibly matching TRBD2 (6 bases). The CDR3 runs to 14 residues. V was clipped by 4 bases and J by 6 bases, with 12 bases between them. CDR1 is KGHDR, CDR2 SFDVKD, per germline. CDR3 bases: TGTGCCACCAGTGACCCGGACTATCTCAATGAGCAGTTCTTC. Protein: CATSDPDYLNEQFF.

The genes are TRBV29-1 and TRBJ2-3; 12 nucleotides line up with TRBD2. Germline CDR1 is SQVTM and CDR2 is ANQGSEA. V lost 1 base and J lost 8; bases outside the gene matches: 4. The CDR3 is made up of 14 amino acids. CDR3 region: CSVEGLAGVGTQYF. The DNA for the CDR3 is TGCAGCGTTGAAGGACTAGCGGGAGTCGGTACGCAGTATTTT.

This clonotype has just a few counts. The genes are TRBV12-3 or TRBV12-4 and TRBJ1-1; 7 bases fit TRBD1. CDR3 size: 14 residues. Trimming cost V 5 bases and J 7 bases; bases outside gene matches: 10. CDR3 in amino acids: CASSQRTGRGEAFF. The CDR3 nucleotides read TGTGCCAGCAGTCAACGGACAGGTCGAGGTGAAGCTTTCTTT.

There are many counts of this clonotype. The CDR3, as DNA: TGCAGCGTTGTCGCTAGCGCCTCCTACGAGCAGTACTTC. Translating gives CSVVASASYEQYF. The chain joins TRBV29-1 to TRBJ2-7; maybe TRBD2 (6 bases). Per the germline V gene, CDR1 is SQVTM and CDR2 is ANQGSEA. V lost 4 bases and J 0 bases, leaving 10 bases between the germline ends. There are 13 residues in the CDR3.

This clonotype was counted at least ten times. The gene calls are TRBV15 and TRBJ2-5; D remains ambiguous. This CDR3 has 17 residues. Trimming took off 5 bases at V and 5 bases at J, with 24 bases between the two ends. The germline gives CDR1 LNHNV, CDR2 YYDKDF (reference sequence). This chain's CDR3 is CATSASPSFRSRETQYF. Here the CDR3 DNA reads TGTGCCACCAGCGCATCTCCAAGCTTCCGATCGCGGGAGACCCAGTACTTC.

This clonotype was recorded many times. The chain is built from TRBV28 and TRBJ2-1; 10 bases match TRBD2. Germline CDR1 and CDR2: MDHEN and SYDVKM. The trim removed 3 bases at V and 3 bases at J, leaving 2 bases unmatched. This CDR3 comprises 15 residues. CDR3 amino acids: CASSLLAGVYNEQFF. As DNA, the CDR3 is TGTGCCAGCAGTTTGCTAGCGGGAGTCTACAATGAGCAGTTCTTC.